Listed below are T cell receptor beta chains from one sample, sequenced in a study of regulatory T cells in long-lasting Graves disease. TCRdb processed the multiplex PCR reads anew with MiXCR; each CDR3 protein has one entry. The table shows 350,000 to 550,000 distinct CDR3 sequences, with 14% to 15% occurring only once. These data are also associated with another study on T cells in Graves' hyperthyroidism and ophthalmopathy.

Sequenced here: peripheral blood mononuclear cells (PBMCs), sampled at new diagnosis, from a patient treated with antithyroid drugs. All receptors derive from a woman aged 25 to 45 with Graves disease. Each CDR3 is given with its conserved first and last residue. D genes are given only for firm matches. Rows may omit the clone size; those that give it use once, few, many or a size class.

>few|TRBJ1-1|TRBV12-3/TRBV12-4|-
TGTGCCAGCAGGCCAGGACCCTCGAACACTGAAGCTTTCTTT
CASRPGPSNTEAFF
>many|TRBJ1-2|TRBV5-1|TRBD1
TGTGCCAGCAGCCCCAGGACAGGGGGTCTGAACTATGGCTACACCTTC
CASSPRTGGLNYGYTF
>many|TRBJ2-5|TRBV28|TRBD1
TGTGCCAGCAGACAGGGGGCCCAAGAGACCCAGTACTTC
CASRQGAQETQYF
>many|TRBJ2-1|TRBV6-2/TRBV6-3|TRBD2
TGTGCCAGCAGTTACTCGATGGGACTAGCGGGGGACTACAATGAGCAGTTCTTC
CASSYSMGLAGDYNEQFF
>few|TRBJ1-6|TRBV6-1|-
TGTGCCAGCACGGGACGGGGAAGCTCCTATAATTCACCCCTCCACTTT
CASTGRGSSYNSPLHF
>many|TRBJ2-1|TRBV30|TRBD2
TGTGCCTGGAGTGGGGGACTAGGAGACAATGAGCAGTTCTTC
CAWSGGLGDNEQFF
>many|TRBJ1-5|TRBV11-2|-
TGTGCCAGCAGCTTAGGTTTGACACCTAATCAGCCCCAGCATTTT
CASSLGLTPNQPQHF
>many|TRBJ2-5|TRBV7-3|TRBD2
TGTGCCAGCAGCTTAACGCTAGCGGGAGGGTCGGAGACCCAGTACTTC
CASSLTLAGGSETQYF
>-|TRBJ2-1|TRBV3-1|TRBD2
TGTGCCAGCAGCCACCCCACCGGACTAGCGGGAGCTTACAATGAGCAGTTCTTC
CASSHPTGLAGAYNEQFF
>-|TRBJ2-7|TRBV19|TRBD1
TGTGCCAGCAGCCCTTTGACAGGGAGCTCCTACGAGCAGTACTTC
CASSPLTGSSYEQYF
>-|TRBJ2-3|TRBV6-2/TRBV6-3|TRBD1
TGTGCCAGCAGTTACGAGGGGGCAATTTCCCCTGATACGCAGTATTTT
CASSYEGAISPDTQYF
>many|TRBJ1-1|TRBV12-3/TRBV12-4|-
TGTGCCAGCACCCCTCGAGGGGGGACTGAAGCTTTCTTT
CASTPRGGTEAFF
>many|TRBJ2-7|TRBV6-5|-
TGTGCCAGCAGTTACGCCGGGACACCAACCTACGAGCAGTACTTC
CASSYAGTPTYEQYF
>many|TRBJ2-7|TRBV6-1|TRBD1
TGTGCCATCCGAGGGGGCGGCCCCTACGAGCAGTACTTC
CAIRGGGPYEQYF
>-|TRBJ2-7|TRBV18|-
TGTGCCAGCTCACCCTTCGAGTACGAGCAGTACTTC
CASSPFEYEQYF
>-|TRBJ1-5|TRBV2|-
TGTGCCAGCAGTGAATCGGGCAGCCCCGGGCAGCCCCAGCATTTT
CASSESGSPGQPQHF
>many|TRBJ1-5|TRBV20-1|-
TGCAGTGCTAGAGATCCACAGGGCAATCAGCCCCAGCATTTT
CSARDPQGNQPQHF
>many|TRBJ2-5|TRBV28|TRBD2
TGTGCCAGCAGTTTATTACCGGGAGGGGGCCAGTACTTC
CASSLLPGGGQYF
>-|TRBJ2-3|TRBV18|-
TGTGCCAGCTCACAGGGACGTGCTAGCACAGATACGCAGTATTTT
CASSQGRASTDTQYF
>many|TRBJ2-7|TRBV3-1|TRBD2
TGTGCCAGCACGGGACTAGCGGACTACGAGCAGTACTTC
CASTGLADYEQYF
>few|TRBJ1-6|TRBV27|-
TGTGCCAGCAGTTTATCAGTCTTAGGAGCCAACTATAATTCACCCCTCCACTTT
CASSLSVLGANYNSPLHF
>many|TRBJ1-1|TRBV11-3|-
TGTGCCAGCAGCTTAAAGAATACTGAAGCTTTCTTT
CASSLKNTEAFF
>-|TRBJ1-1|TRBV24-1|TRBD1
TGTGCCACCAGACAGGGGAGCACTGAAGCTTTCTTT
CATRQGSTEAFF
>many|TRBJ2-3|TRBV12-3/TRBV12-4|-
TGTGCCAGCAGGGGGGGGCGGGGGAAGGCAGATACGCAGTATTTT
CASRGGRGKADTQYF
>many|TRBJ2-1|TRBV28|-
TGTGCCAGCAGTTTATGGGGACCTAGAACCAGCTACAATGAGCAGTTCTTC
CASSLWGPRTSYNEQFF
>few|TRBJ1-4|TRBV28|-
TGTGCCAGCAGTTTAAGGTGGGCTCTCACGCCAAAACTGTTTTTT
CASSLRWALTPKLFF
>many|TRBJ1-1|TRBV18|-
TGTGCCAGCTCACCACCGGGACGGCAGAACACTGAAGCTTTCTTT
CASSPPGRQNTEAFF
>many|TRBJ2-7|TRBV6-5|-
TGTGCCAGCAGTTACTCGGAAGTAGCTCCCTGGTACTTC
CASSYSEVAPWYF
>many|TRBJ2-3|TRBV24-1|-
TGTGCCACCAGTGATTTCGGGCAGAGCACAGATACGCAGTATTTT
CATSDFGQSTDTQYF
>many|TRBJ2-7|TRBV9|TRBD1
TGTGCCAGCAGCGTAGCGCCAGGGGGATCCTACGAGCAGTACTTC
CASSVAPGGSYEQYF
>many|TRBJ2-1|TRBV2|-
TGTGCCAGCAAGCGGCGGCCTTCCTACAATGAGCAGTTCTTC
CASKRRPSYNEQFF
>many|TRBJ1-5|TRBV12-3/TRBV12-4|-
TGTGCCAGCAGTTTCGAGGGTTATAGCAATCAGCCCCAGCATTTT
CASSFEGYSNQPQHF
>-|TRBJ1-4|TRBV5-4|TRBD1
TGTGCCAGCAGCTTGGCCCTAGGGGACAGGGCATCTGAAAAACTGTTTTTT
CASSLALGDRASEKLFF
>-|TRBJ2-1|TRBV6-4|TRBD2
TGTGCCAGCAGTGAGACTAGCGTACCAAGCAATGAGCAGTTCTTC
CASSETSVPSNEQFF
>many|TRBJ1-3|TRBV19|-
TGTGCCAGTACCCAGGGGAGGTCTGGAAACACCATATATTTT
CASTQGRSGNTIYF
>-|TRBJ1-5|TRBV12-5|TRBD1
TGTGCTAGTGGTTTGACAGGGGCAGGGCAGCCCCAGCATTTT
CASGLTGAGQPQHF
>many|TRBJ2-7|TRBV6-1|TRBD2
TGTGCCAGCAGGGCTAGCGGGACTGGGGAGCAGTACTTC
CASRASGTGEQYF
>few|TRBJ2-4|TRBV13|-
TGTGCCAGCAGCCCTAATTTAGGGTCACCAAAAAACATTCAGTACTTC
CASSPNLGSPKNIQYF
>-|TRBJ1-5|TRBV25-1|-
TGTGCCAGCGCGGCCTGGGGCTCGGATCAGCCCCAGCATTTT
CASAAWGSDQPQHF
>many|TRBJ1-1|TRBV18|TRBD1
TGTGCCAGCTCACCCAACAGGGGGCCGGATCCTTCGACTGAAGCTTTCTTT
CASSPNRGPDPSTEAFF
>-|TRBJ1-2|TRBV28|-
TGTGCCAGCAGTTTAAGCCCTATAGCTAACCATGGCTACACCTTC
CASSLSPIANHGYTF
>many|TRBJ2-3|TRBV12-5|-
TGTGCTAGTGGTTTGTCAACCGAGATCACAGATACGCAGTATTTT
CASGLSTEITDTQYF
>-|TRBJ1-2|TRBV6-1|TRBD1
TGTGCTGCTGCAGGGACAGACTATGGCTACACCTTC
CAAAGTDYGYTF
>few|TRBJ2-3|TRBV19|-
TGTGCCAGTAGTATTGGGACACTTAGCACAGATACGCAGTATTTT
CASSIGTLSTDTQYF
>-|TRBJ1-3|TRBV30|-
TGTGCCTGGGTAGGGGTCTTCTCTGGAAACACCATATATTTT
CAWVGVFSGNTIYF
>-|TRBJ2-3|TRBV20-1|TRBD2
TGCAGTGCTAGACCTTCAGGGACTAGCGGGAGCGGTAGTAGAGTGGATACGCAGTATTTT
CSARPSGTSGSGSRVDTQYF
>many|TRBJ2-1|TRBV12-3/TRBV12-4|TRBD2
TGTGCCAGCAGCTTAGCGGGAGGGCCGGTCAATGAGCAGTTCTTC
CASSLAGGPVNEQFF
>many|TRBJ2-5|TRBV10-3|TRBD2
TGTGCCATCAGTTCGGGACTAGCGGTACAAGAGACCCAGTACTTC
CAISSGLAVQETQYF
>-|TRBJ2-7|TRBV9|-
TGTGCCAGCAGCGTACGTACAGGGTTTACCTACGAGCAGTACTTC
CASSVRTGFTYEQYF
>-|TRBJ2-1|TRBV27|TRBD2
TGTGCCAGCAGTTCCACAAGACTAGCGCGCGAGCAGTTCTTC
CASSSTRLAREQFF
>-|TRBJ2-3|TRBV5-4|TRBD2
TGTGCCAGCAGTCGGGCGGGACTAAGCATCCAAGATACGCAGTATTTT
CASSRAGLSIQDTQYF
>many|TRBJ2-7|TRBV20-1|TRBD2
TGCAGTGCTAGAGGGACTAGCGGGCTACAGATTTACGAGCAGTACTTC
CSARGTSGLQIYEQYF
>many|TRBJ1-2|TRBV20-1|-
TGCAGTGCTAGAGATCTCTGGGGGGCGGGCTATGGCTACACCTTC
CSARDLWGAGYGYTF
>few|TRBJ1-1|TRBV4-2|-
TGTGCCAGCAGCCAAGATGAAGGGGCGACTGAAGCTTTCTTT
CASSQDEGATEAFF
>-|TRBJ1-2|TRBV20-1|TRBD1
TGCAGTGCAAACAGGGGGACTAACTATGGCTACACCTTC
CSANRGTNYGYTF
>-|TRBJ2-2|TRBV5-6|TRBD2
TGTGCCTCACAAGGGGGACTAGCGGGAACCGGGGAGCTGTTTTTT
CASQGGLAGTGELFF
>many|TRBJ2-1|TRBV12-3/TRBV12-4|-
TGTGCCAGCATCACCCCGGGGGCCGACTCCTACAATGAGCAGTTCTTC
CASITPGADSYNEQFF
>many|TRBJ2-2|TRBV10-3|-
TGTGCCATCAGTGAGTCGCGAAGTAAGAACACCGGGGAGCTGTTTTTT
CAISESRSKNTGELFF
>many|TRBJ2-6|TRBV5-1|-
TGCGCCAGCAGCCCCGTGACAGGCCTCTCTGGGGCCAACGTCCTGACTTTC
CASSPVTGLSGANVLTF
>-|TRBJ1-5|TRBV19|-
TGTGCCAGTAGTAACCCAGGGGCAGGGGATCAGCCCCAGCATTTT
CASSNPGAGDQPQHF